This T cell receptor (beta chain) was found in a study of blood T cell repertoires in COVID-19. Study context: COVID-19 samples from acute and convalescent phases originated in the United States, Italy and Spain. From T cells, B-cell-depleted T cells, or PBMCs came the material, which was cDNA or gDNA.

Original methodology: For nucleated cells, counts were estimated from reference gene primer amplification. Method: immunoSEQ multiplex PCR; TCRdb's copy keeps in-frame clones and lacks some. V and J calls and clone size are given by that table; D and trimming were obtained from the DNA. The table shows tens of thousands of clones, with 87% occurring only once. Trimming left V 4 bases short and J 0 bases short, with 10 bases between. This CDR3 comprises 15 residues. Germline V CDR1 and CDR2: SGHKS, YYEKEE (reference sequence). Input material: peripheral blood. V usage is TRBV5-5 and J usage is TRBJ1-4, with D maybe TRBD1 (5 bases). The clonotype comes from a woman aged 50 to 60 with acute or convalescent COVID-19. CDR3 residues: CASSALTATNEKLFF. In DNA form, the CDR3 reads TGTGCCAGCAGCGCCTTGACAGCAACTAATGAAAAACTGTTTTTT.